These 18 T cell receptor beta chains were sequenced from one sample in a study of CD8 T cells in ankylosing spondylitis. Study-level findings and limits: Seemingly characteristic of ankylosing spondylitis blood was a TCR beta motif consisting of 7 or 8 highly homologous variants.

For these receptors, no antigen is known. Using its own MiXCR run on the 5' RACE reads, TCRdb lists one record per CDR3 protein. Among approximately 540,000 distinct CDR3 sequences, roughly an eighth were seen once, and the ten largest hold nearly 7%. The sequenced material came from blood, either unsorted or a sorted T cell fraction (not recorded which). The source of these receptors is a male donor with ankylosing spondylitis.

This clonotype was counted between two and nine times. CDR3 region: CASSRQLGDYNEQFF. CDR3 coding DNA: TGTGCCAGCAGCCGTCAGCTGGGGGACTACAATGAGCAGTTCTTC. The V call is TRBV11-2, the J call TRBJ2-1; possibly TRBD1 or TRBD2 for D (5 bases each). The V and J ends lost 5 bases and 3 bases respectively, with 14 bases between them. Germline V gene sequence: CDR1 SGHAT, CDR2 FQNNGV. The CDR3 loop spans 15 amino acids. The variable domain in full, completed from reference TRBV11-2 and TRBJ2-1, reads EAGVAQSPRYKIIEKRQSVAFWCNPISGHATLYWYQQILGQGPKLLIQFQNNGVVDDSQLPKDRFSAERLKGVDSTLKIQPAKLEDSAVYLCASSRQLGDYNEQFFGPGTRLTVL.

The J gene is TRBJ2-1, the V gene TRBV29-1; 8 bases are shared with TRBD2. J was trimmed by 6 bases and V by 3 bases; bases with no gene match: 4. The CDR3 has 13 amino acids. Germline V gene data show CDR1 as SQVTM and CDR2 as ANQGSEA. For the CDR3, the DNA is TGCAGCGTTGACGGGAGGGCGGGCAATGAGCAGTTCTTC. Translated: CSVDGRAGNEQFF.

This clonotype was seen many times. CDR3 sequence: CASSSGLAHNEQFF. The CDR3 coding sequence is TGTGCCAGCAGTTCGGGACTGGCCCACAATGAGCAGTTCTTC. The gene calls are TRBV12-3 or TRBV12-4 and TRBJ2-1; D may be TRBD2 (6 bases). The CDR3 consists of 14 residues. Deletions cut 4 bases from V and 5 bases from J, with 12 bases between.

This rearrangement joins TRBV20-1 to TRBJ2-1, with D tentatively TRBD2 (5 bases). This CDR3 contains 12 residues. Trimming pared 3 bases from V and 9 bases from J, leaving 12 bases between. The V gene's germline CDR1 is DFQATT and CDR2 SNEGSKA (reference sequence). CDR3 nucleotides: TGCAGTGCTAGTCTCAGCGGTACTGAGCAGTTCTTC. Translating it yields CSASLSGTEQFF.

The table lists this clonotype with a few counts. In DNA form, the CDR3 reads TGCGCCAGCAGTGAGGGGACAGGGTACGAGCAGTACTTC. Protein product: CASSEGTGYEQYF. The rearrangement joins TRBV10-1 to TRBJ2-7; 9 nucleotides agree with TRBD1. The J segment lost 4 bases and the V segment lost 2 bases, leaving 0 bases of the junction unmatched. CDR1 is WNHNN, CDR2 SYGVQD, per germline (reference sequence). There are 13 residues in the CDR3.

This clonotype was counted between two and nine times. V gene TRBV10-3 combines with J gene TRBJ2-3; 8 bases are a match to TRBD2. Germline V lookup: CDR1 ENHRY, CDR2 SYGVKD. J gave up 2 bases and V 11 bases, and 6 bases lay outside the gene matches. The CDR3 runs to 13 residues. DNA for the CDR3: TGTGCCTCTGAGCGGGGGTTCACAGATACGCAGTATTTT. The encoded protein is CASERGFTDTQYF.

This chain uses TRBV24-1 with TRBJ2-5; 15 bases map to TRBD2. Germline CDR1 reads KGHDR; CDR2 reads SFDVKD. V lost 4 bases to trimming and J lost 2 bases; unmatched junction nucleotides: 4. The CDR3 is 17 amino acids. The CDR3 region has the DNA TGTGCCACCAGTGACTCGGGACTAGCGGGGGGACAAGAGACCCAGTACTTC. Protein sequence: CATSDSGLAGGQETQYF.

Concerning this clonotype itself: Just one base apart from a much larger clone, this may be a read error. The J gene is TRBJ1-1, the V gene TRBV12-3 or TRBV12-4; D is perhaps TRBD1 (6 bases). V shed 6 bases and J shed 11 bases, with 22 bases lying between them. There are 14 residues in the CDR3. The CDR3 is CASSRDKIDTGAFF. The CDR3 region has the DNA TGTGCCAGCAGCCGGGACAAAATCGACACTGGGGCTTTCTTT.

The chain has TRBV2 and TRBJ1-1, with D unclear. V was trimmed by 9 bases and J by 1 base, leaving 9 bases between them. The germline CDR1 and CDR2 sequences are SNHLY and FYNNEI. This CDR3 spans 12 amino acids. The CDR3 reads CASRTPNTEAFF. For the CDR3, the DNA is TGTGCCAGTAGAACACCGAACACTGAAGCTTTCTTT.

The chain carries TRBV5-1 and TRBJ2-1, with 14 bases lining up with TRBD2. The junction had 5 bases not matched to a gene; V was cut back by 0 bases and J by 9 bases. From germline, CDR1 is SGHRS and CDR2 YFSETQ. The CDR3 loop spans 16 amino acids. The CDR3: CASSLGLAGGVGEQFF. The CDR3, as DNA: TGCGCCAGCAGCTTGGGACTAGCGGGAGGGGTGGGTGAGCAGTTCTTC.

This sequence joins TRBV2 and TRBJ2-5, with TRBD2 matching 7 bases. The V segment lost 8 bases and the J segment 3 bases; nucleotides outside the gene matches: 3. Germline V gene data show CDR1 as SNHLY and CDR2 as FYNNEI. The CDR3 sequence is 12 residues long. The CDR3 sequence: CASGLAEETQYF. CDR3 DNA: TGTGCCAGCGGGCTAGCGGAAGAGACCCAGTACTTC.

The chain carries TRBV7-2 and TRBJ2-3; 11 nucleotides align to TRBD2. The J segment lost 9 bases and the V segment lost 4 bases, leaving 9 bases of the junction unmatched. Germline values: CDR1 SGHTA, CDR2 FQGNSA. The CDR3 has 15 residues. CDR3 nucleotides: TGTGCCAGCAGCTCGACTAGCGGGACGCGAGAAACGCAGTATTTT. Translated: CASSSTSGTRETQYF. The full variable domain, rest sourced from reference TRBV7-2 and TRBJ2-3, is GAGVSQSPSNKVTEKGKDVELRCDPISGHTALYWYRQSLGQGLEFLIYFQGNSAPDKSGLPSDRFSAERTGGSVSTLTIQRTQQEDSAVYLCASSSTSGTRETQYFGPGTRLTVL.

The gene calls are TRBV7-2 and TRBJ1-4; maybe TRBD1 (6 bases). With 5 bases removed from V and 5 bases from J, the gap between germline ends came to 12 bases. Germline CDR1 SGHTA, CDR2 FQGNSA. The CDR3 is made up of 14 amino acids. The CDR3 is CASSHDRQNEKLFF. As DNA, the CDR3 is TGTGCCAGCAGCCACGACAGGCAGAATGAAAAACTGTTTTTT. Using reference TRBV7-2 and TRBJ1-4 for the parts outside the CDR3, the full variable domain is GAGVSQSPSNKVTEKGKDVELRCDPISGHTALYWYRQSLGQGLEFLIYFQGNSAPDKSGLPSDRFSAERTGGSVSTLTIQRTQQEDSAVYLCASSHDRQNEKLFFGSGTQLSVL.

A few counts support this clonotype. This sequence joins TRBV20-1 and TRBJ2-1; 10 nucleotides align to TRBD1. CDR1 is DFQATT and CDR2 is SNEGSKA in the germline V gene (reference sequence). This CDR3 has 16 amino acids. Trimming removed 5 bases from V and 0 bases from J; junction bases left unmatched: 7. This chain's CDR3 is CSAPDRGASSYNEQFF. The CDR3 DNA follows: TGCAGTGCTCCGGACAGGGGGGCCAGCTCCTACAATGAGCAGTTCTTC.

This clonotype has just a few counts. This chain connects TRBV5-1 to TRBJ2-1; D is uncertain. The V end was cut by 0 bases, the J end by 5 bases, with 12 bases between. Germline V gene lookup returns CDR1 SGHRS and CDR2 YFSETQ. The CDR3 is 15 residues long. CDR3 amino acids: CASSLDPWGNNEQFF. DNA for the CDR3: TGCGCCAGCAGCTTGGATCCCTGGGGTAACAATGAGCAGTTCTTC.

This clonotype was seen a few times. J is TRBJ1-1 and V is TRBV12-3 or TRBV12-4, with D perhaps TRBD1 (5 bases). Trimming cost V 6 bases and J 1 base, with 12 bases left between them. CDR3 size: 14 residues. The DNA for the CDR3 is TGTGCCAGCAGATCACAGGTCCAGAACACTGAAGCTTTCTTT. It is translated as CASRSQVQNTEAFF.

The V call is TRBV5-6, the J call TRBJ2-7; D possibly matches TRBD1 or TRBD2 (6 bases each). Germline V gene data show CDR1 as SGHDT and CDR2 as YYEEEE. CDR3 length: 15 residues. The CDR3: CASSFVGGGSSEQYV. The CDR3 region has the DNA TGTGCCAGCAGCTTCGTAGGAGGGGGGTCCTCCGAGCAGTACGTC.

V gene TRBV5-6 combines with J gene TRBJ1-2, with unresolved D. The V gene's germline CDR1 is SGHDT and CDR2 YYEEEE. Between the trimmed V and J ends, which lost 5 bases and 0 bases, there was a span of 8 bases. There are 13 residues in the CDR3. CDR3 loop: CASSSTPNYGYTF. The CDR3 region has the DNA TGTGCCAGCAGTTCGACACCTAACTATGGCTACACCTTC.